This TCR beta chain emerged from a study of spatial heterogeneity in lung cancer. Germline V gene data show CDR1 as SGHDT and CDR2 as YYEEEE. V was pared by 7 bases and J by 6 bases, with 18 bases between. The CDR3 sequence is 14 residues long. Noted time point: blood at routine non-recurrence follow-up after resection. TCRs were sequenced from unsorted whole RNA of tumor, nontumor lung or PBMC. TCRdb recomputed calls from the 5' RACE reads with MiXCR, one row per CDR3 protein. Of about 50,000 distinct CDR3 sequences listed, roughly 8.1% are singletons. Details on this clonotype: A much larger clonotype is one base distant, so this may be a read error.

This TCR was sampled from a female donor with early-stage non-small cell lung cancer. This chain joins TRBV5-6 and TRBJ2-3; D remains unclear. The sample was PBMCs, taken at follow-up. In nucleotides, the CDR3 is TGTGCCAGCTGCTCCTCCCCCTTAGAGGATACGCAGTATTTT. It is translated as CASCSSPLEDTQYF.